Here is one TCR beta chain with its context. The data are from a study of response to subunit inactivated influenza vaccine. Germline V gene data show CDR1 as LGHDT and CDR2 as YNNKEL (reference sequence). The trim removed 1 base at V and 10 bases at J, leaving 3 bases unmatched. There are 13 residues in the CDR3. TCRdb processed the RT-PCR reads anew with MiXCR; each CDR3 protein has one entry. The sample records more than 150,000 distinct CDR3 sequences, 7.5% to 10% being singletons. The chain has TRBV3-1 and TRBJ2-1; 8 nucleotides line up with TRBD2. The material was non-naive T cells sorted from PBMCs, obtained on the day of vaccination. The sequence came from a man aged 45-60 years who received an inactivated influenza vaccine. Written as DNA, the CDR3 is TGTGCCAGCAGCCAAGTTACTAGCGGCGAGCAGTTCTTC. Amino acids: CASSQVTSGEQFF.